Below, one T cell receptor beta chain is given with its context. Its specificity is unknown. This entry belongs to a study of chemoradiotherapy in HPV16-positive cancers. Study-level findings and limits: In HPV16-positive patients, HPV-responsive T-cell expansion tracked better recurrence-free survival. Candidate HPV-specific clones and E7-related TCR motifs grew in tumor during treatment.

Assay: immunoSEQ multiplex PCR; the TCRdb copy retains only in-frame clones and omits some. The data show 6,000 to 9,000 clones, over 60% seen once. Trimming removed 5 bases at V and 4 bases at J, with 12 bases between. This CDR3 contains 14 residues. Per the germline V gene, CDR1 is LNHNV and CDR2 is YYDKDF (reference sequence). Sampling was performed from a patient who underwent chemoradiotherapy. This TCR derives from a human donor with HPV-associated anogenital cancer. The J gene is TRBJ1-5, the V gene TRBV15, with no clear D. CDR3 in amino acids: CATSASGRNQPQHF. The CDR3 nucleotides read TGTGCCACCAGCGCAAGCGGTCGAAATCAGCCCCAGCATTTT.